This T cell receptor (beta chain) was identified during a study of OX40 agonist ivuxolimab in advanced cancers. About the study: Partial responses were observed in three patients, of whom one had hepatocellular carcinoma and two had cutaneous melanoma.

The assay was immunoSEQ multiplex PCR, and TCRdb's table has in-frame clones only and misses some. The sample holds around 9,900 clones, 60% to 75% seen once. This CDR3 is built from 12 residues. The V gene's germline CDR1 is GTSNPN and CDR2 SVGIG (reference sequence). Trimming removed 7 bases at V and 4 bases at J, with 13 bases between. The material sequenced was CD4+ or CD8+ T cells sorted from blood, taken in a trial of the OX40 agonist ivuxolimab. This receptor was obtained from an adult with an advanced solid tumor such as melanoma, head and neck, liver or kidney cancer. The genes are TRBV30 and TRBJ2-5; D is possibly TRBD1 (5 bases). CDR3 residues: CAFSKGSETQYF. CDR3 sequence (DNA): TGTGCCTTCTCTAAGGGGTCAGAGACCCAGTACTTC.